The TCR beta chain under discussion was sequenced for a study of blood T cells in healthy people across ages. The study isolated at least 6.5 million PBMCs from each sample. Together with a sample-barcoded 5' primer, a J-beta primer mix was included in a second PCR lasting about 7 to 12 cycles. Template switching added a 12-random-nucleotide identifier to every cDNA molecule. TCRdb independently ran MiXCR on the 5' RACE reads; one entry per CDR3 protein. The sample has about 1,800,000 distinct CDR3 sequences; over 25% are singletons. This CDR3 contains 14 residues. The germline V and J ends were trimmed by 5 bases and 8 bases, with 16 bases remaining between them.

Specimen: blood. The TCR originated in a woman in her 30s in good health. J is TRBJ2-1 and V is TRBV12-3 or TRBV12-4; D is unresolved. DNA of the CDR3: TGTGCCAGCAGTAAGAGCACGGCGGTTCATGAGCAGTTCTTC. Protein product: CASSKSTAVHEQFF.